This TCR beta chain was documented in a study of PD-1 blockade in classical Hodgkin lymphoma. Study-wide background: A 3 mg/kg intravenous dose of nivolumab was received by patients every 2 weeks.

The V gene's germline CDR1 is SEHNR and CDR2 FQNEAQ (reference sequence). CDR3 length: 14 residues. V trimming: 4 bases; J trimming: 1 base; junction bases outside the gene matches: 3. Clones were read by immunoSEQ multiplex PCR, and TCRdb kept only the in-frame ones, dropping some. In the table there are roughly 61,000 clones, roughly nine tenths of which are singletons. Regarding the study as a whole: Significant TCR diversity gains by C4D1 occurred in CD4+ but not CD8+ cells. Whoever responded completely had baseline diversity much like that seen in newly diagnosed patients. Healthy donors reportedly exceeded newly diagnosed patients in baseline TCR diversity.

Note on this clone: What it binds is not known.

Each of the patients experienced relapse following autologous stem cell transplantation, and their brentuximab vedotin exposure differed. The chain carries TRBV7-9 and TRBJ2-5; 7 bases fit TRBD1. The receptor was isolated from a human donor with classical Hodgkin lymphoma. This specimen was peripheral blood mononuclear cells (PBMCs), taken at baseline. CDR3 sequence (DNA): TGTGCCAGCAGCTCCGGGACAGTCCAAGAGACCCAGTACTTC. As protein: CASSSGTVQETQYF.